Only one count was recorded for the clone carrying this T cell receptor beta chain. Antigen: not known. The CDR3 sequence is 16 residues long. Germline V lookup: CDR1 MDHEN, CDR2 SYDVKM. The J segment lost 6 bases and the V segment lost 4 bases, leaving 10 bases of the junction unmatched. Clones were sequenced by immunoSEQ multiplex PCR, and TCRdb holds only the in-frame ones, with some missing. The sample has about 820,000 clones, 80% to 95% seen once. Naivety among CD8 cells was defined by CD45RO negativity and positive CCR7 selection, thereby excluding terminally differentiated effector memory CD45RA+ cells. This specimen comes from a study of shared clonotypes between healthy human individuals. The overall study: Plates per donor: three CD4 naive, three CD4 memory, two CD8 naive, one CD8 memory. Study results and caveats: In contrast to clonotypes shared by all four donors, non-shared clonotypes had lower generation probabilities. Depth of sequencing was expected to influence donor clonotype sharing.

The rearrangement links TRBV28 to TRBJ1-1, with 11 bases that match TRBD1. This receptor was identified in a man aged 25-45 years in good health. The material sequenced was naive CD8+ T cells sorted from blood. The CDR3 DNA follows: TGTGCCAGCAGTTCCCATGGGGACAGGGGGTACCCTGAAGCTTTCTTT. Protein sequence: CASSSHGDRGYPEAFF.